Each of the 17 T cell receptor beta chains below was sequenced from the same sample in a study of blood T cell repertoires in COVID-19. Sequencing used immunoSEQ multiplex PCR; TCRdb keeps in-frame clones, though not all of them. The table includes a few hundred thousand clones, 85% to 90% detected once. Sequencing was done on a sample of PBMCs or T cells enriched from blood (not recorded which). The source of these receptors is a woman in her 50s who had recovered from COVID-19.

The gene calls are TRBV5-1 and TRBJ1-3, with a tentative D call TRBD1 (6 bases). The germline V and J ends were trimmed by 4 bases and 1 base, with 12 bases remaining between them. The CDR3 is 15 amino acids. Per germline, CDR1 SGHRS and CDR2 YFSETQ. The CDR3 reads CASSRAGASGNTIYF. CDR3 in DNA: TGCGCCAGCAGCCGCGCAGGGGCTTCTGGAAACACCATATATTTT. The full variable domain, with the rest looked up from reference TRBV5-1 and TRBJ1-3, is KAGVTQTPRYLIKTRGQQVTLSCSPISGHRSVSWYQQTPGQGLQFLFEYFSETQRNKGNFPGRFSGRQFSNSRSEMNVSTLELGDSALYLCASSRAGASGNTIYFGEGSWLTVV.

The chain couples TRBV28 to TRBJ1-1, with D possibly being TRBD1 (6 bases). This CDR3 is 12 amino acids long. The V end was cut by 3 bases, the J end by 8 bases, with 10 bases between. CDR1 and CDR2 (germline): MDHEN, SYDVKM. The CDR3 protein is CASSLAQGEAFF. Written as DNA, the CDR3 is TGTGCCAGCAGTTTGGCCCAGGGGGAAGCTTTCTTT.

The chain carries TRBV4-3 and TRBJ2-3, with 10 bases lining up with TRBD1. Unmatched junction bases numbered 6, after V lost 0 bases and J lost 3 bases. Germline CDR1 LGHNA, CDR2 YSLEER. This CDR3 spans 17 amino acids. This chain's CDR3 is CASSQDPGQGSTDTQYF. The CDR3 DNA reads as TGCGCCAGCAGCCAAGACCCGGGACAGGGGTCGACAGATACGCAGTATTTT.

V gene TRBV19 combines with J gene TRBJ1-2; the D is unclear. This CDR3 is 13 amino acids long. Deletions cut 3 bases from V and 2 bases from J, with 7 bases between. Germline CDR1 LNHDA, CDR2 SQIVND (reference sequence). The CDR3: CASSIGGNYGYTF. The CDR3 DNA reads as TGTGCCAGTAGTATTGGAGGGAACTATGGCTACACCTTC.

The chain uses TRBV7-2 and TRBJ2-3; TRBD1 agrees at 7 bases. CDR1 and CDR2 (germline): SGHTA, FQGNSA. This CDR3 has 15 residues. J lost 2 bases, V lost 6 bases, and 8 bases had no gene match. The CDR3 here is CASSLTGSFTDTQYF. In DNA form, the CDR3 reads TGTGCCAGCAGTCTGACAGGGAGCTTCACAGATACGCAGTATTTT.

The V gene is TRBV19, the J gene TRBJ2-6, with 8 bases that match TRBD2. The V gene's germline CDR1 is LNHDA and CDR2 SQIVND (reference sequence). The CDR3 runs 15 residues. V was pared by 7 bases and J by 0 bases, with 2 bases of the junction left unmatched. In nucleotides, the CDR3 is TGTGCCAGTAAGCGGGAGAGCTCTGGGGCCAACGTCCTGACTTTC. This translates into CASKRESSGANVLTF.

The V and J genes are TRBV7-2 and TRBJ1-2; TRBD1 matches 9 bases. There are 14 residues in the CDR3. V trimming: 5 bases; J trimming: 4 bases; junction bases outside the gene matches: 5. Germline V CDR1 and CDR2: SGHTA, FQGNSA. DNA of the CDR3: TGTGCCAGCAGCGAAACAGGGGGCCTCTATGGCTACACCTTC. Residues: CASSETGGLYGYTF.

The chain employs TRBV2 and TRBJ1-1; the D is unclear. Deletions cut 6 bases from V and 1 base from J, with 18 bases between. Germline loops: CDR1 SNHLY, CDR2 FYNNEI. The CDR3 runs 16 residues. CDR3 in amino acids: CASRRNTARPNTEAFF. For the CDR3, the DNA is TGTGCCAGCAGAAGAAACACTGCGAGGCCGAACACTGAAGCTTTCTTT.

This chain connects TRBV30 to TRBJ2-7; 10 nucleotides match TRBD2. Germline V lookup: CDR1 GTSNPN, CDR2 SVGIG (reference sequence). The trim removed 3 bases at V and 5 bases at J, leaving 16 bases unmatched. The CDR3 runs 17 residues. The CDR3 spells CAWRKKVAGGSLHEQYF. The CDR3 DNA reads TGTGCCTGGAGGAAAAAAGTAGCGGGAGGTTCTTTGCACGAGCAGTACTTC.

This clone came up once. The same CDR3 arises from other DNA sequences in this sample as well. The chain is built from TRBV18 and TRBJ2-7; 11 positions agree with TRBD2. CDR3 length: 14 amino acids. The V gene's germline CDR1 is KGHSH and CDR2 LQKENI. V gave up 3 bases and J gave up 2 bases; unmatched junction bases: 0. The CDR3 loop reads CASSPGLAAYEQYF. CDR3 nucleotide sequence: TGTGCCAGCTCACCGGGACTAGCGGCCTACGAGCAGTACTTC. Full variable domain (remainder filled in from reference TRBV18 and TRBJ2-7): NAGVMQNPRHLVRRRGQEARLRCSPMKGHSHVYWYRQLPEEGLKFMVYLQKENIIDESGMPKERFSAEFPKEGPSILRIQQVVRGDSAAYFCASSPGLAAYEQYFGPGTRLTVT.

On this clone itself: The same CDR3 arises from other DNA sequences in this sample as well. CDR3 DNA sequence: TGTGCCAGCAGCGTGAGAGGCCAGGAGACCCAGTACTTC. It translates to CASSVRGQETQYF. The chain uses TRBV9 and TRBJ2-5; D unresolved. This CDR3 is 13 amino acids long. Per the germline V gene, CDR1 is SGDLS and CDR2 is YYNGEE. The ends were cut back, 2 bases at V and 5 bases at J, with 10 bases in the middle.

The CDR3: CASSRDSRDEKLFF. The CDR3 DNA reads TGTGCCAGCAGCAGGGACAGCAGAGATGAAAAACTGTTTTTT. The rearrangement joins TRBV27 to TRBJ1-4; 7 positions match TRBD1. There are 14 residues in the CDR3. V was clipped by 6 bases and J by 6 bases; unmatched bases: 7. Germline CDR1 reads MNHEY; CDR2 reads SMNVEV (reference sequence).

This chain links TRBV12-3 or TRBV12-4 with TRBJ1-1; TRBD1 matches 9 bases. This CDR3 spans 13 amino acids. V gave up 5 bases and J gave up 7 bases; unmatched junction bases: 5. The CDR3 DNA reads TGTGCCAGCAGTAAAGGGGGACAGGGTGAAGCTTTCTTT. Translating it yields CASSKGGQGEAFF.

This clone has a single count. The same CDR3 arises from other DNA sequences in this sample as well. This chain uses TRBV24-1 with TRBJ1-5, with a weak D call TRBD1 (5 bases). This CDR3 is built from 13 residues. Germline values: CDR1 KGHDR, CDR2 SFDVKD. V dropped 5 bases and J dropped 2 bases, with 6 bases sitting between them. The CDR3 DNA reads as TGTGCCACCAGTGCGGGGGGCAATCAGCCCCAGCATTTT. As protein: CATSAGGNQPQHF.

The CDR3 reads CASSERGQQETQYF. The CDR3 DNA reads TGCGCCAGCAGTGAACGAGGACAGCAGGAGACCCAGTACTTC. The chain couples TRBV10-2 to TRBJ2-5, with D possibly matching TRBD1 (6 bases). Trimming left V 3 bases short and J 5 bases short, with 13 bases between. The CDR3 totals 14 residues. Germline values: CDR1 WSHSY, CDR2 SAAADI.

The chain is built from TRBV2 and TRBJ2-1, with 11 bases aligning to TRBD2. The CDR3 is made up of 15 amino acids. CDR1 and CDR2 (germline): SNHLY, FYNNEI. V gave up 6 bases and J gave up 1 base; unmatched junction bases: 2. This CDR3 is CASRGTSGSYNEQFF. CDR3 coding DNA: TGTGCCAGCAGGGGGACTAGCGGTTCCTACAATGAGCAGTTCTTC.

This chain joins TRBV7-3 and TRBJ2-7, with TRBD1 identical over 8 bases. Trimming took 5 bases from V and 6 from J; bases not matched to a gene: 6. From germline, CDR1 is SGHTA and CDR2 FQGTGA. The CDR3 totals 13 residues. The CDR3, as DNA: TGTGCCAGCAGCGGAGACAGGGGCGGCGAGCAGTACTTC. Its translation: CASSGDRGGEQYF.